These 28 T cell receptor beta chains came from one sample sequenced in a study of PD-1 blockade in classical Hodgkin lymphoma. Noted time point: cycle 4 day 1 (C4D1), after 6 weeks of nivolumab. Autologous stem cell transplantation was followed by relapse in every patient, and brentuximab vedotin exposure varied. Investigators obtained CD8+ T cells from thawed PBMCs by magnetic negative selection. Sequencing was performed with immunoSEQ multiplex PCR; in TCRdb, only in-frame clones are kept and a portion is missing. Found here are more than 12,000 clones, around 90% of them singletons; the top ten hold around 18%. Sample: CD8+ T cells from blood, taken before the fourth cycle of nivolumab. The receptor set was obtained from a human donor with classical Hodgkin lymphoma.

This clone was seen only a few times. The chain couples TRBV4-1 to TRBJ2-7, with D hard to call. This CDR3 is built from 13 residues. CDR1 and CDR2 from the germline V gene are MGHRA and YSYEKL. V lost 4 bases to trimming and J lost 2 bases, with 9 bases between them. CDR3 DNA sequence: TGCGCCAGCAGCCGGAGAGGTACCTACGAGCAGTACTTC. This sequence encodes CASSRRGTYEQYF.

This chain connects TRBV19 to TRBJ2-7; D gene uncertain. The germline V gene encodes CDR1 LNHDA and CDR2 SQIVND (reference sequence). There are 15 residues in the CDR3. V was shortened by 0 bases and J by 0 bases, with 9 bases between the two germline ends. CDR3 amino acids: CASSIDLNPSYEQYF. The DNA of the CDR3 is TGTGCCAGTAGTATAGATCTCAACCCCTCCTACGAGCAGTACTTC.

This clone was counted once. The chain uses TRBV7-8 and TRBJ1-4, with D perhaps matching TRBD1 (5 bases). The V end lost 3 bases, the J end lost 2 bases, and 16 bases lay between the germline ends. Looked up from germline, CDR1 is SGHVS and CDR2 is FQNEAQ. The CDR3 extends over 17 amino acids. The CDR3 coding sequence is TGTGCCAGCAGCTTGAGGCCGGGGGTAGAGACTAATGAAAAACTGTTTTTT. Its protein product is CASSLRPGVETNEKLFF.

The chain recombines TRBV7-9 with TRBJ2-1, with no clear D. Trimming took off 5 bases at V and 4 bases at J, with 12 bases between the two ends. CDR3 size: 14 residues. The germline CDR1 and CDR2 sequences are SEHNR and FQNEAQ (reference sequence). CDR3 in amino acids: CASSTQTTYNEQFF. Written as DNA, the CDR3 is TGTGCCAGCAGCACCCAAACCACATACAATGAGCAGTTCTTC.

The chain uses TRBV5-1 and TRBJ2-1; TRBD2 is a possible D gene (6 bases). This CDR3 spans 16 amino acids. Trimming pared 0 bases from V and 2 bases from J, leaving 12 bases between. Germline-derived CDR1 and CDR2 are SGHRS and YFSETQ. CDR3 sequence: CASSLGGELTYNEQFF. In DNA, the CDR3 is TGCGCCAGCAGCTTGGGCGGGGAACTAACCTACAATGAGCAGTTCTTC.

The chain is built from TRBV2 and TRBJ2-7, with D uncertain. The CDR3 has 12 residues. CDR1 and CDR2 (germline): SNHLY, FYNNEI. V was clipped by 8 bases and J by 0 bases, with 8 bases between them. The CDR3 nucleotides read TGTGCCAGCCGCGGTCGCTCCTACGAGCAGTACTTC. This codes for CASRGRSYEQYF.

V usage is TRBV6-6 and J usage is TRBJ1-5, with 9 bases identical to TRBD1. CDR1 and CDR2 (germline): MNHNY, SVGAGI (reference sequence). Trimming at V came to 6 bases and at J to 6 bases, leaving 3 bases not matched to a gene. The CDR3 is made up of 13 amino acids. The CDR3 sequence is CASRDRGGQPQHF. The CDR3 bases are TGTGCCAGCAGGGACAGGGGAGGTCAGCCCCAGCATTTT.

The V call is TRBV27, the J call TRBJ2-1; D is ambiguous. Per the germline V gene, CDR1 is MNHEY and CDR2 is SMNVEV (reference sequence). V was shortened by 8 bases and J by 8 bases, with 4 bases between the two germline ends. CDR3 length equals 9 residues. CDR3 in amino acids: CASGDEQFF. As DNA, the CDR3 is TGTGCCAGCGGGGATGAGCAGTTCTTC.

The chain recombines TRBV27 with TRBJ2-3; possibly TRBD1 for D (7 bases). Germline V gene lookup returns CDR1 MNHEY and CDR2 SMNVEV (reference sequence). The CDR3 has 21 residues. Trimming pared 5 bases from V and 4 bases from J, leaving 34 bases between. CDR3 DNA: TGTGCCAGCAGTCGAACAGGGGAGGCGGTCGGTTGGGGACTCTCGGCAGATACGCAGTATTTT. Its translation: CASSRTGEAVGWGLSADTQYF.

Here the CDR3 DNA reads TGTGCCAGCAGTTTCCTACAGGGGGCTATATCCTACGAGCAGTACTTC. It yields the protein CASSFLQGAISYEQYF. The gene calls are TRBV27 and TRBJ2-7; 9 nucleotides match TRBD1. The CDR3 length is 16 residues. Germline values: CDR1 MNHEY, CDR2 SMNVEV (reference sequence). Unmatched junction bases numbered 7, after V lost 3 bases and J lost 1 base.

V is TRBV13 and J is TRBJ2-2; 8 bases are a match to TRBD1. V shed 5 bases, J shed 4 bases, and the junction held 9 bases outside the gene matches. From germline, CDR1 is PRHDT and CDR2 FYEKMQ (reference sequence). The CDR3 has 16 residues. In DNA form, the CDR3 reads TGTGCCAGCAGCGACCCCAGGGGGCGCGCCACCGGGGAGCTGTTTTTT. This translates into CASSDPRGRATGELFF.

The chain combines TRBV10-2 with TRBJ2-6; TRBD1 is a possible D gene (5 bases). This CDR3 is 15 amino acids long. Germline CDR1 and CDR2: WSHSY and SAAADI. V lost 2 bases and J lost 1, with 6 bases in between. This CDR3 is CASSEAGSGANVLTF. The DNA of the CDR3 is TGCGCCAGCAGTGAGGCAGGGTCTGGGGCCAACGTCCTGACTTTC.

This clone was observed a few times. The chain recombines TRBV6-1 with TRBJ2-1; 7 bases align to TRBD2. This CDR3 spans 16 amino acids. V shed 1 base, J shed 2 bases, and the junction held 5 bases outside the gene matches. Germline assignment: CDR1 MNHNS and CDR2 SASEGT. The CDR3 sequence is CASSEEVSGTYNEQFF. The CDR3 nucleotides are TGTGCCAGCAGTGAAGAGGTGAGCGGGACCTACAATGAGCAGTTCTTC.

The rearrangement uses TRBV5-4 and TRBJ2-1; no clear D. Germline assignment: CDR1 SGHNT and CDR2 YYREEE (reference sequence). V dropped 5 bases and J dropped 0 bases, with 6 bases sitting between them. The length of the CDR3 is 13 residues. CDR3 sequence: CASSGDSYNEQFF. CDR3 nucleotide sequence: TGTGCCAGCAGTGGGGACTCCTACAATGAGCAGTTCTTC.

The CDR3 sequence: CASSLGTTQETQYF. The CDR3 DNA is TGTGCCAGCAGCTTAGGGACAACCCAAGAGACCCAGTACTTC. The chain links TRBV5-6 to TRBJ2-5, with D maybe TRBD1 (6 bases). The CDR3 is 14 amino acids. Trimming shortened V by 2 bases and J by 1 base, and 9 bases separated the two germline ends. CDR1 is SGHDT, CDR2 YYEEEE, per germline.

The V and J genes are TRBV11-2 and TRBJ2-7, with D perhaps matching TRBD1 or TRBD2 (5 bases each). CDR3 length: 12 amino acids. Trimming took 1 base from V and 5 from J, leaving 6 bases between them. CDR1 SGHAT and CDR2 FQNNGV come from the germline V gene. The CDR3 is CASSLGGNEQYF. The CDR3 nucleotides read TGTGCCAGCAGCTTAGGGGGGAACGAGCAGTACTTC.

Of note for this clone: Within the sample, other DNA sequences also encode this same CDR3. The genes are TRBV19 and TRBJ1-2; the D is unclear. The CDR3 runs to 14 residues. Between the trimmed V and J ends, which lost 6 bases and 4 bases, there was a span of 15 bases. CDR1 LNHDA and CDR2 SQIVND come from the germline V gene (reference sequence). The CDR3 nucleotides read TGTGCCAGTAGGTCCGCTTCGGGAGGCTATGGCTACACCTTC. This codes for CASRSASGGYGYTF. The variable domain in full, with the rest retrieved from reference TRBV19 and TRBJ1-2, is DGGITQSPKYLFRKEGQNVTLSCEQNLNHDAMYWYRQDPGQGLRLIYYSQIVNDFQKGDIAEGYSVSREKKESFPLTVTSAQKNPTAFYLCASRSASGGYGYTFGSGTRLTVV.

The J gene is TRBJ2-7, the V gene TRBV16; weak D call: TRBD1 (6 bases). Trimming left V 2 bases short and J 0 bases short, with 8 bases between. This CDR3 has 14 amino acids. Germline loops: CDR1 KGHSY, CDR2 FQNENV. CDR3 nucleotide sequence: TGTGCCAGCAGCCAAAGGGGGAGCTCCTACGAGCAGTACTTC. This sequence encodes CASSQRGSSYEQYF. Combining the CDR3 with reference TRBV16 and TRBJ2-7 gives the whole variable domain GEEVAQTPKHLVRGEGQKAKLYCAPIKGHSYVFWYQQVLKNEFKFLISFQNENVFDETGMPKERFSAKCLPNSPCSLEIQATKLEDSAVYFCASSQRGSSYEQYFGPGTRLTVT.

The V gene is TRBV7-8, the J gene TRBJ2-7; weak D call: TRBD1 (5 bases). The V end was cut by 5 bases, the J end by 0 bases, with 8 bases between. The CDR3 runs 13 residues. Germline values: CDR1 SGHVS, CDR2 FQNEAQ. CDR3 sequence reads: CASSLQDSYEQYF. The CDR3 coding sequence is TGTGCCAGCAGCCTACAGGACTCCTACGAGCAGTACTTC.

The chain couples TRBV7-9 to TRBJ2-7, with D hard to call. Germline CDR1 is SEHNR and CDR2 is FQNEAQ (reference sequence). CDR3 length: 14 amino acids. V lost 3 bases, J lost 0 bases, and 9 bases lay in between. The CDR3 DNA reads as TGTGCCAGCAGCTTCGTCCAAAGCTCCTACGAGCAGTACTTC. Its protein product is CASSFVQSSYEQYF.

The J gene is TRBJ2-3, the V gene TRBV5-1, with unresolved D. The germline V gene encodes CDR1 SGHRS and CDR2 YFSETQ. V was cut by 1 base and J by 0 bases, with 12 bases left in between. CDR3 size: 16 residues. The chain's CDR3 is CASSLFTGHSTDTQYF. The CDR3 nucleotides read TGCGCCAGCAGCTTGTTTACGGGCCATAGCACAGATACGCAGTATTTT. The whole variable domain, remainder taken from reference TRBV5-1 and TRBJ2-3, is KAGVTQTPRYLIKTRGQQVTLSCSPISGHRSVSWYQQTPGQGLQFLFEYFSETQRNKGNFPGRFSGRQFSNSRSEMNVSTLELGDSALYLCASSLFTGHSTDTQYFGPGTRLTVL.

This chain connects TRBV6-5 to TRBJ2-1; D perhaps matches TRBD2 (6 bases). The V gene's germline CDR1 is MNHEY and CDR2 SVGAGI. The length of the CDR3 is 14 residues. The V end lost 0 bases, the J end lost 8 bases, and 11 bases lay between the germline ends. CDR3 in amino acids: CASSYSRWGDEQFF. The CDR3 DNA is TGTGCCAGCAGTTACTCGAGGTGGGGGGATGAGCAGTTCTTC.

The V and J genes are TRBV2 and TRBJ2-1; D gene unclear. Trimming took off 2 bases at V and 5 bases at J, with 10 bases between the two ends. The CDR3 loop spans 14 amino acids. Germline loops: CDR1 SNHLY, CDR2 FYNNEI. The CDR3 DNA is TGTGCCAGCAGTGAAATTCATGTTAACAATGAGCAGTTCTTC. As protein: CASSEIHVNNEQFF.

The V and J genes are TRBV7-6 and TRBJ1-1, with D maybe TRBD1 (5 bases). CDR3 length: 16 amino acids. V shed 3 bases and J shed 1 base, with 15 bases lying between them. The germline gives CDR1 SGHVS, CDR2 FNYEAQ. The CDR3 loop reads CASSFSPGGWNTEAFF. Here the CDR3 DNA reads TGTGCCAGCAGCTTTTCTCCGGGGGGGTGGAACACTGAAGCTTTCTTT.

The V call is TRBV5-4, the J call TRBJ2-3; 7 bases map to TRBD1. Germline V gene data show CDR1 as SGHNT and CDR2 as YYREEE (reference sequence). This CDR3 is built from 14 residues. Trimming took 2 bases from V and 3 from J; bases not matched to a gene: 3. CDR3 region: CASSFGQETDTQYF. In DNA form, the CDR3 reads TGTGCCAGCAGCTTCGGACAGGAAACAGATACGCAGTATTTT.

This clone was seen only once. Relative to the germline gene, one junction end is altered; a read error may explain this. This chain links TRBV11-2 with TRBJ1-2, with 8 bases matching TRBD1. Germline V gene lookup returns CDR1 SGHAT and CDR2 FQNNGV. The CDR3 runs 16 residues. The CDR3 loop reads CASTLRTGIFLHGYTF. For the CDR3, the DNA is TGTGCCAGCACCTTACGGACAGGGATCTTTCTCCATGGCTACACCTTC.

V is TRBV5-4 and J is TRBJ2-7; 7 bases align to TRBD2. Germline V gene sequence: CDR1 SGHNT, CDR2 YYREEE (reference sequence). The CDR3 runs 13 residues. V lost 5 bases to trimming and J lost 5 bases; unmatched junction nucleotides: 7. DNA for the CDR3: TGTGCCAGCAGTATTGGGGAGGGCGACGAGCAGTACTTC. Translated, it gives CASSIGEGDEQYF.

The V call is TRBV13, the J call TRBJ2-2, with 8 bases that match TRBD2. The CDR3 spans 16 residues. V trimming: 5 bases; J trimming: 4 bases; junction bases outside the gene matches: 9. Looked up from germline, CDR1 is PRHDT and CDR2 is FYEKMQ (reference sequence). The CDR3 DNA reads TGTGCCAGCAGCCCAATCTTAGCGGGATTCACCGGGGAGCTGTTTTTT. Translating gives CASSPILAGFTGELFF.